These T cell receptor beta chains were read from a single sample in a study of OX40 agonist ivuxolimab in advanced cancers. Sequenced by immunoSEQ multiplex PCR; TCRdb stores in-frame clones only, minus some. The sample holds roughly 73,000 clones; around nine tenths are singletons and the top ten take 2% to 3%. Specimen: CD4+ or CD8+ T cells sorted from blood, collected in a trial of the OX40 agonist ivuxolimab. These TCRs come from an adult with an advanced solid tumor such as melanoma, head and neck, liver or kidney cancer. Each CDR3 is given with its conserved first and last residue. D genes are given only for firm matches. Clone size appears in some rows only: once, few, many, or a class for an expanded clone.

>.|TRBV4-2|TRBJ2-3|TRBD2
TGTGCCAGCAGCCTTTACAGACTAGCGGGGGTGGCGGGAACAGATACGCAGTATTTT
CASSLYRLAGVAGTDTQYF
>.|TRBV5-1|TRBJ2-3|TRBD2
TGCGCCAGCCACGGGACTAGCGGGGGAGACACAGATACGCAGTATTTT
CASHGTSGGDTDTQYF
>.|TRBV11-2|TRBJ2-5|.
TGTGCCAGCAGCTCAGGGACGCGGGAGACCCAGTACTTC
CASSSGTRETQYF
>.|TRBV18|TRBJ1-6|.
TGTGCCAGCTCACCCAGGTCCTCTAATTCACCCCTCCACTTT
CASSPRSSNSPLHF
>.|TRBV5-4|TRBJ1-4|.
TGTGCCAGCAGCTTGGAGAGGGGAGCTAATGAAAAACTGTTTTTT
CASSLERGANEKLFF
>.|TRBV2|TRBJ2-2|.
TGTGCCAGCTCACCTCCCTCGGGGGCGAGGAACACCGGGGAGCTGTTTTTT
CASSPPSGARNTGELFF
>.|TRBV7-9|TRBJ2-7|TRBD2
TGTGCCAGCAGCCCACGGGGGGGTGAGGCCGAGCAGTACTTC
CASSPRGGEAEQYF
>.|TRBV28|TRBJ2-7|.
TGTGCCAGCAGCCCTCACAGGTGGGGCCACGAGCAGTACTTC
CASSPHRWGHEQYF
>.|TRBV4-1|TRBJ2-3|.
TGCGCCAGCAGCCGATCGTCGGGGGGCGGGTCTGCCACAGATACGCAGTATTTT
CASSRSSGGGSATDTQYF
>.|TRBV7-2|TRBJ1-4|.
TGTGCCAGCAGCTTAGTTGTGGGGGAAAAACTGTTTTTT
CASSLVVGEKLFF
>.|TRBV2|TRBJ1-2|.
TGTGCCAGCAGCGTAAGAGACTATGGCTACACCTTC
CASSVRDYGYTF
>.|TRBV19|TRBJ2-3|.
TGTGCCAGTAGTATAGCCGGGACAACCACAGATACGCAGTATTTT
CASSIAGTTTDTQYF
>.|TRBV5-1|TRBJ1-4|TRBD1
TGCGCCAGCAGCCCCGGACAGGGGAGAGAAAAACTGTTTTTT
CASSPGQGREKLFF
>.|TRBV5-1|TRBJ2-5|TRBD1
TGCGCCAGCAGCTCCTGGGGACAGAGCCAAGAGACCCAGTACTTC
CASSSWGQSQETQYF
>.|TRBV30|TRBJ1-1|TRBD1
TGTGCCTGGAGTCCCGACAGGGTTAAGGACACTGAAGCTTTCTTT
CAWSPDRVKDTEAFF
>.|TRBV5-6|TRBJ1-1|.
TGTGCCAGCAGCTTTTCGGACAGAAGGAACACTGAAGCTTTCTTT
CASSFSDRRNTEAFF
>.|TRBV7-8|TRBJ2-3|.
TGTGCCAGCAGCCTCAACTCATACACAGATACGCAGTATTTT
CASSLNSYTDTQYF
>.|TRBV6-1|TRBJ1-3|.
TGTGCCAGCAGGTGGACAGTCGAGGACACCATATATTTT
CASRWTVEDTIYF
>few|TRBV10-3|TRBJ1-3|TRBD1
TGTGCCATCAGTGAGTCCCTGGGACAGGGGAGGAGAAACACCATATATTTT
CAISESLGQGRRNTIYF
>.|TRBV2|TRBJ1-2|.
TGTGCCAGCAGCGCCGGGACAAGCTATGGCTACACCTTC
CASSAGTSYGYTF
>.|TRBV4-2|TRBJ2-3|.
TGTGCCAGCGGCCCTCGCCCAGATACGCAGTATTTT
CASGPRPDTQYF
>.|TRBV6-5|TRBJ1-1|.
TGTGCCAGCGGCCTTTGGAGGGGCACTGAAGCTTTCTTT
CASGLWRGTEAFF
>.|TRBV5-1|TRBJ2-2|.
TGCGCCAGCAGCTTAGGGGAACAGAACACCGGGGAGCTGTTTTTT
CASSLGEQNTGELFF
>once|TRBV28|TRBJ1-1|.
TGTGCCAGCAAGACCACCGACACTGAAGCTTTCTTT
CASKTTDTEAFF
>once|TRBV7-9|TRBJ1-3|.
TGTGCCAGCAGCCCGGGGAACACCATATATTTT
CASSPGNTIYF
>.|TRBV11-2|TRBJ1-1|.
TGTGCCAGCAGCGTTTTGCTGGGACTGGAAACTAGGAATGAAGCTTTCTTT
CASSVLLGLETRNEAFF
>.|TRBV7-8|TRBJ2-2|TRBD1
TGTGCCAGCAGCATACAGGGGTTGGCCGGGGAGCTGTTTTTT
CASSIQGLAGELFF
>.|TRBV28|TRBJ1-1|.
TGTGCCAGCAGTGGGCCCTCCACTGAAGCTTTCTTT
CASSGPSTEAFF
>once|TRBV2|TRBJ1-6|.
TGTGCCACCCCCGCGGGGTCGGAAAGGGGTAATTCACCCCTCCACTTT
CATPAGSERGNSPLHF
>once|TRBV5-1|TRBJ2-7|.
TGCGCCAGCACCCCGGGGCCTCCAGTGGCAGAGCAGTACTTC
CASTPGPPVAEQYF
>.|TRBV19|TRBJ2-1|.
TGTGCCAGTAGTATCGAGGGCAGCTCCTACAATGAGCAGTTCTTC
CASSIEGSSYNEQFF
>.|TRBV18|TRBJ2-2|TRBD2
TGTGCCAGCTCCTCGACTAGCGGGAAATTAAGCACCGGGGAGCTGTTTTTT
CASSSTSGKLSTGELFF
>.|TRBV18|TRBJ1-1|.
TGTGCCAGCTCACCACCCGTCAACACTGAAGCTTTCTTT
CASSPPVNTEAFF
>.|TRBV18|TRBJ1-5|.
TGTGCCAGCTCACCTTCGGGTGCCCCAGGTCAGCCCCAGCATTTT
CASSPSGAPGQPQHF
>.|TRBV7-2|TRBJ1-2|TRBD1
TGTGCCAGCAGCTCCAGGGCAGGGGGCAACTATGGCTACACCTTC
CASSSRAGGNYGYTF